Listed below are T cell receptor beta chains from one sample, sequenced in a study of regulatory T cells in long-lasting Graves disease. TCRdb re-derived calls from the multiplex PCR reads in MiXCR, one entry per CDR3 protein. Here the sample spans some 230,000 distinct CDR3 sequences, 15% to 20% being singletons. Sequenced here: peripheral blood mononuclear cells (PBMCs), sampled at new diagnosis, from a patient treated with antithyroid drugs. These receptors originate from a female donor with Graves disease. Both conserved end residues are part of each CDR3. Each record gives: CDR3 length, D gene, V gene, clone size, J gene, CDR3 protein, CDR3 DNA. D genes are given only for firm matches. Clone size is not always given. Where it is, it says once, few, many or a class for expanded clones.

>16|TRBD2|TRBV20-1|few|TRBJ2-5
CSARVGGTRAQETQYF
TGCAGTGCTAGAGTGGGCGGGACTAGGGCCCAAGAGACCCAGTACTTC
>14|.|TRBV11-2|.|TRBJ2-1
CASSLDHGYNEQFF
TGTGCCAGCAGCTTGGATCACGGATACAATGAGCAGTTCTTC
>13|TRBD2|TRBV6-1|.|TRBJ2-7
CASSAGLAGEQYF
TGTGCCAGCAGTGCAGGACTAGCGGGCGAGCAGTACTTC
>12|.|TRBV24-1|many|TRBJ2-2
CATSGAAGELFF
TGTGCCACCAGTGGAGCCGCCGGGGAGCTGTTTTTT
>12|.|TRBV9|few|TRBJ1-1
CTSSVGNTEAFF
TGTACCAGCAGCGTAGGGAACACTGAAGCCTTCTTT
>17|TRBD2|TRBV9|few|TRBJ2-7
CASSVVPSGRAGYEQYF
TGTGCCAGCAGCGTAGTTCCTAGCGGGAGGGCCGGGTACGAGCAGTACTTC
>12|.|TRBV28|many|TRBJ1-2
CASSLSPDGYTF
TGTGCCAGCAGTTTAAGTCCGGATGGCTACACCTTC
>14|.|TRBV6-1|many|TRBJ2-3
CASRGGPFTDTQYF
TGTGCCAGCAGGGGAGGACCTTTCACAGATACGCAGTATTTT
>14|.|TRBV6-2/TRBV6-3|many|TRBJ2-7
CASSYLRDSYEQYF
TGTGCCAGCAGTTACCTCAGGGACTCCTACGAGCAGTACTTC
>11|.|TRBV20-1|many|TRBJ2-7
CSAAVGLEQYF
TGCAGTGCTGCCGTGGGGCTCGAGCAGTACTTC
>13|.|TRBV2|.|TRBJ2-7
CASRFGTPYEQYF
TGTGCCAGCAGGTTCGGGACACCGTACGAGCAGTACTTC
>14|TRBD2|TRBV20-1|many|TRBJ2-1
CSAGGGDSYNEQFF
TGCAGTGCGGGCGGGGGGGACTCCTACAATGAGCAGTTCTTC
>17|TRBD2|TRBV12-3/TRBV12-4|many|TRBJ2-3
CASSSWTSGRAKDTQYF
TGTGCCAGCAGCTCCTGGACTAGCGGGAGGGCCAAAGATACGCAGTATTTT
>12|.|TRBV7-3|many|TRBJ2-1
CASSIQDSPPIF
TGTGCCAGCAGCATCCAGGACTCCCCCCCGATCTTC
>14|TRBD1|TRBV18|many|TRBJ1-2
CASSPVTGNYGYTF
TGTGCCAGCTCACCTGTGACAGGGAACTATGGCTACACCTTC
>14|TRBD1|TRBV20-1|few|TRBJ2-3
CSALQGARTDTQYF
TGCAGTGCTCTGCAGGGGGCCCGCACAGATACGCAGTATTTT
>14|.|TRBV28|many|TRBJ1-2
CASSLKESGYGYTF
TGTGCCAGCAGTTTAAAAGAGTCGGGCTATGGCTACACCTTC
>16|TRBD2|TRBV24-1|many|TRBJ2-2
CATSAGRERNTGELFF
TGTGCCACCAGTGCGGGGCGGGAGCGGAACACCGGGGAGCTGTTTTTT
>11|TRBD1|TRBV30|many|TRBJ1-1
CAWSVRQGAFF
TGTGCCTGGAGTGTACGACAGGGCGCTTTCTTT
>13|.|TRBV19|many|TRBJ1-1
CASSQQGPTEAFF
TGTGCCAGTAGTCAACAGGGCCCCACTGAAGCTTTCTTT
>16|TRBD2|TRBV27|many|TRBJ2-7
CASSLLRTSGIYEQYF
TGTGCCAGCAGTTTATTGAGGACTAGCGGGATCTACGAGCAGTACTTC
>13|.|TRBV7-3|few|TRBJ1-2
CASSPGTVGGYTF
TGTGCCAGCAGCCCAGGGACGGTGGGAGGCTACACCTTC
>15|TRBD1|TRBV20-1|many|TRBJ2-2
CSAQGQGRDTGELFF
TGCAGTGCCCAGGGACAGGGGAGGGACACCGGGGAGCTGTTTTTT
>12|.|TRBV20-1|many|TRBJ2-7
CSARDLGTQQYF
TGCAGTGCTAGAGATTTAGGGACACAGCAGTACTTC
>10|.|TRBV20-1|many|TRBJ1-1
CSARNTEAFF
TGCAGTGCTAGGAACACTGAAGCTTTCTTT
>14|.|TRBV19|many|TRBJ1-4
CASKGRFINEKLFF
TGTGCCAGTAAGGGAAGGTTTATTAATGAAAAACTGTTTTTT
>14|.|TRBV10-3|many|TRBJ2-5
CAISESTGKETQYF
TGTGCCATCAGTGAGTCTACAGGAAAAGAGACCCAGTACTTC
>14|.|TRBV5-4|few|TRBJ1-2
CASKHGTGLYGYTF
TGTGCCAGCAAGCACGGCACAGGATTATATGGCTACACCTTC
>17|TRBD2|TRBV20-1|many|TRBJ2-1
CSARDLTSGRGRNEQFF
TGCAGTGCTAGAGACCTGACTAGCGGGAGGGGTCGGAATGAGCAGTTCTTC
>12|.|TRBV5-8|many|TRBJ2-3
CASSSTTDTQYF
TGTGCCAGCAGCTCCACCACAGATACGCAGTATTTT
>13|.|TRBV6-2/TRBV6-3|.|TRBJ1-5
CASSYIDGGPQHF
TGTGCCAGCAGTTACATTGACGGGGGGCCCCAGCATTTT
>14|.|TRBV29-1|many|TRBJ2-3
CSDLDSRATSTQYF
TGCAGCGACTTAGACAGTCGAGCAACCAGTACGCAGTATTTT
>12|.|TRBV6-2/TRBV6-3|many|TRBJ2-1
CASSYGPGEQFF
TGTGCCAGCAGTTACGGTCCGGGTGAGCAGTTCTTC
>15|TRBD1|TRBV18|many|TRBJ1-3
CASSPGTGFGNTIYF
TGTGCCAGCTCACCCGGGACAGGGTTCGGAAACACCATATATTTT
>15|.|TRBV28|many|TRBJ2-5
CASSSKRQEIETQYF
TGTGCCAGCAGTAGTAAGAGACAGGAGATTGAGACCCAGTACTTC
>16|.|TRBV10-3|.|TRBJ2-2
CAIRGRAKSNTGELFF
TGTGCCATCAGGGGGAGAGCCAAATCGAACACCGGGGAGCTGTTTTTT
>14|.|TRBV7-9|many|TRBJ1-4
CASSFVAFPEKLFF
TGTGCCAGCAGCTTTGTTGCGTTTCCTGAAAAACTGTTTTTT
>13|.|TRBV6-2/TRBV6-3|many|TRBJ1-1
CASSSRLATEAFF
TGTGCCAGCAGTTCAAGGCTGGCCACTGAAGCTTTCTTT
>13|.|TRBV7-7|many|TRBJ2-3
CASSSGTSDTQYF
TGTGCCAGCAGCTCCGGGACCTCCGATACGCAGTATTTT
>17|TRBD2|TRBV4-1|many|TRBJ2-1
CASSQVATSAGSNEQFF
TGCGCCAGCAGCCAAGTGGCGACTAGCGCGGGGTCCAATGAGCAGTTCTTC
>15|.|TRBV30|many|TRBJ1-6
CAWSTSGTPNSPLHF
TGTGCCTGGAGTACATCCGGGACACCTAATTCACCCCTCCACTTT
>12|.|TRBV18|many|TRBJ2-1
CASSPTSGEQFF
TGTGCCAGCTCACCAACGTCCGGGGAGCAGTTCTTC
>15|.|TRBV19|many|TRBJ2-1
CASSILQGSYNEQFF
TGTGCCAGTAGTATACTCCAAGGGAGTTACAATGAGCAGTTCTTC
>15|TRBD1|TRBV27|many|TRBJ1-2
CASSLTATGVGGYTF
TGTGCCAGCAGTTTAACTGCGACAGGGGTAGGGGGCTACACCTTC
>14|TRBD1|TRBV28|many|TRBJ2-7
CASSTGGYMYEQYF
TGTGCCAGCAGTACAGGGGGCTATATGTACGAGCAGTACTTC
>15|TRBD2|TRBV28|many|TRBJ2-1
CASLEAGGPGNEQFF
TGTGCCAGCCTCGAAGCGGGAGGGCCGGGCAATGAGCAGTTCTTC
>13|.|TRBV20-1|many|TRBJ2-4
CSAHEGSKNIQYF
TGCAGTGCTCACGAGGGGTCCAAAAACATTCAGTACTTC
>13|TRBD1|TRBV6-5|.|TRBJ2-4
CASSSRTGVVQYF
TGTGCCAGCAGTTCGCGGACAGGGGTGGTTCAGTACTTC
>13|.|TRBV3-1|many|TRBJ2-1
CASSQGKYGEQFF
TGTGCCAGCAGCCAAGGGAAATATGGTGAGCAGTTCTTC
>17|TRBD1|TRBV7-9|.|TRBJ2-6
CASSRRDRGLGANVLTF
TGTGCCAGCAGCCGCCGGGACAGGGGGCTTGGGGCCAACGTCCTGACTTTC
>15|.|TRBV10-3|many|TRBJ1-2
CATAGTPTVDYGYTF
TGTGCCACGGCTGGAACCCCGACTGTAGACTATGGCTACACCTTC
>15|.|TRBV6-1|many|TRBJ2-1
CARLTRAPRPNEQFF
TGTGCCAGACTGACCCGGGCCCCCAGGCCCAATGAGCAGTTCTTC
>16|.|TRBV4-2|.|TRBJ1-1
CASSQDIAVPNTEAFF
TGTGCCAGCAGCCAAGATATAGCGGTCCCGAACACTGAAGCTTTCTTT
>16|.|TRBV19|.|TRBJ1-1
CASRPVGELGIAEAFF
TGTGCCAGCCGGCCCGTAGGAGAGTTGGGGATCGCTGAAGCTTTCTTT
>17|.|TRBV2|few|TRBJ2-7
CASSQTLVFGASYEQYF
TGTGCCAGCAGCCAAACCCTAGTTTTTGGGGCCTCCTACGAGCAGTACTTC
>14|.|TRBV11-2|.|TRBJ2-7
CASSFAGLGYEQYF
TGTGCCAGCAGTTTCGCCGGGTTGGGCTACGAGCAGTACTTC
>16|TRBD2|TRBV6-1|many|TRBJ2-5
CASRPGLAGVRETQYF
TGTGCCAGCAGACCAGGACTAGCGGGAGTACGAGAGACCCAGTACTTC
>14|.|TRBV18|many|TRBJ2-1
CASSPGRASNEQFF
TGTGCCAGCTCACCGGGACGGGCCTCTAATGAGCAGTTCTTC